Listed below are T cell receptor beta chains from one sample, sequenced in a study of patients and donors after allogeneic stem cell transplantation. TCRdb passed the RT-PCR reads through MiXCR, listing each CDR3 protein once. The table records roughly 880,000 distinct CDR3 sequences, about 20% of them present only once. The sequenced sample was blood, either unsorted or a sorted T cell fraction (not recorded which). These TCRs come from a human donor who was either an allogeneic HSCT recipient or a stem cell or donor lymphocyte infusion donor (not recorded which). It is not recorded whose cells these are; they may come from a transplant donor. Both conserved end residues are part of each CDR3. The size entry is marked missing in some rows and otherwise reads once, few, many or a size class.

abundance: NA; v_gene: TRBV4-1; j_gene: TRBJ2-7; CDR3aa: CASSQAGLYEQYF
abundance: once; v_gene: TRBV5-4; j_gene: TRBJ2-1; CDR3aa: CASNARQGPQQFF
abundance: NA; v_gene: TRBV12-3/TRBV12-4; j_gene: TRBJ2-7; CDR3aa: CASSPVHSEQYF
abundance: few; v_gene: TRBV6-4; j_gene: TRBJ2-7; CDR3aa: CASSDSGDGTYEQYF
abundance: few; v_gene: TRBV15; j_gene: TRBJ2-2; CDR3aa: CATSPGTGVLTGELFF
abundance: NA; v_gene: TRBV10-3; j_gene: TRBJ2-1; CDR3aa: CAISPREGDPFF
abundance: NA; v_gene: TRBV6-5; j_gene: TRBJ1-1; CDR3aa: CASSSRQGAEAFF
abundance: few; v_gene: TRBV5-1; j_gene: TRBJ1-2; CDR3aa: CASSFELDYGYTF
abundance: NA; v_gene: TRBV7-2; j_gene: TRBJ2-7; CDR3aa: CASSFPRVGSYEQYF
abundance: few; v_gene: TRBV10-3; j_gene: TRBJ2-5; CDR3aa: CAISGEGQETQYF
abundance: many; v_gene: TRBV12-3/TRBV12-4; j_gene: TRBJ2-5; CDR3aa: CASRNPWGTAQETQYF
abundance: NA; v_gene: TRBV5-1; j_gene: TRBJ2-1; CDR3aa: CASSLGIAGDYEQFF
abundance: few; v_gene: TRBV29-1; j_gene: TRBJ2-7; CDR3aa: CSVVGVTYEQYF
abundance: NA; v_gene: TRBV20-1; j_gene: TRBJ2-1; CDR3aa: CSAPAGGLYNEQFF
abundance: NA; v_gene: TRBV11-3; j_gene: TRBJ2-3; CDR3aa: CASSLEGLAGGDTQYF
abundance: NA; v_gene: TRBV27; j_gene: TRBJ1-1; CDR3aa: CASSLGGVSEAFF
abundance: few; v_gene: TRBV29-1; j_gene: TRBJ2-3; CDR3aa: CSVLQVDGTQYF
abundance: few; v_gene: TRBV11-1; j_gene: TRBJ2-1; CDR3aa: CASSPGGTSGRSSYNEQFF